This paragraph reports one TCR beta chain. The antigen remains unidentified. The sample is drawn from a study of cytomegalovirus exposure and HLA in healthy donors. Overall study context: A previous analysis identified fewer than 130 million unique TCR beta sequences derived from around 200 million T cells. Study results and limitations: Several of the most significant clusters appeared, in a later analysis, to be linked to common viral pathogens. High sensitivity and specificity were reportedly achieved when the classifier diagnosed cytomegalovirus status.

The primer mix had 60 Vbeta and 13 Jbeta primers. This table comes from immunoSEQ multiplex PCR, and its TCRdb copy is limited to in-frame clones, with some not included. The data contain fewer than 250,000 clones, about three quarters of them singletons. The CDR3 length is 14 residues. CDR1 and CDR2 (germline): SGHRS, YFSETQ. V was shortened by 0 bases and J by 5 bases, with 9 bases between the two germline ends. J is TRBJ1-5 and V is TRBV5-1, with TRBD1 as a possible D gene (5 bases). The TCR comes from a middle-aged woman in good health and CMV-seronegative. Material: PBMCs. The CDR3 DNA sequence: TGCGCCAGCAGCTTGGCAGGGCTTGATCAGCCCCAGCATTTT. It is translated as CASSLAGLDQPQHF.